Presented here are 15 T cell receptor beta chains from one specimen sequenced in a study of graft-versus-host responses after intestinal transplantation. Profiled with immunoSEQ multiplex PCR; TCRdb holds only in-frame clones, not every one. In the table there are around 90,000 clones, 80% to 95% of which are singletons. No antigens are known for them. The material sequenced was unstimulated CD8+ T cells sorted from spleen or lymph node cells, taken before intestinal transplant. Receptors originate from a human donor who received an intestinal transplant.

The chain joins TRBV5-4 to TRBJ1-5; D is ambiguous. V was clipped by 4 bases and J by 4 bases, with 9 bases between them. The CDR3 runs 13 residues. The V gene's germline CDR1 is SGHNT and CDR2 YYREEE (reference sequence). The CDR3 coding sequence is TGTGCCAGCAGCGTGGGAGGGAATCAGCCCCAGCATTTT. It yields the protein CASSVGGNQPQHF.

The rearrangement uses TRBV5-1 and TRBJ1-2; maybe TRBD1 (6 bases). Per the germline V gene, CDR1 is SGHRS and CDR2 is YFSETQ. V gave up 0 bases and J gave up 8 bases, with 11 bases separating them. The CDR3 is 13 amino acids. The CDR3 region is CASSLVSGEGYTF. The CDR3 coding sequence is TGCGCCAGCAGCTTGGTATCAGGGGAAGGCTACACCTTC.

This clone was detected a few times. J is TRBJ1-3 and V is TRBV19; D unresolved. The CDR3 totals 15 residues. V gave up 7 bases and J gave up 0 bases, with 13 bases separating them. CDR1 and CDR2 from the germline V gene are LNHDA and SQIVND (reference sequence). The DNA of the CDR3 is TGTGCCAGTACTGCATGGGCGAACTCTGGAAACACCATATATTTT. Protein sequence: CASTAWANSGNTIYF.

The rearrangement joins TRBV2 to TRBJ1-2; 7 bases match TRBD1. Germline CDR1 is SNHLY and CDR2 is FYNNEI. Trimming cost V 10 bases and J 14 bases; bases outside gene matches: 19. This CDR3 contains 13 residues. The CDR3 DNA follows: TGTGCCACGAGCCCACCGGGACAGCCAAATCATACCTTC. Amino acids: CATSPPGQPNHTF.

This clone was seen a handful of times. Here the CDR3 DNA reads TGCGCCAGCAGTGACTCTAGCGTTATCGATGAGCAGTTCTTC. This gives the protein CASSDSSVIDEQFF. V gene TRBV10-2 combines with J gene TRBJ2-1; weak D call: TRBD2 (6 bases). Germline V CDR1 and CDR2: WSHSY, SAAADI. V gave up 3 bases and J gave up 8 bases, with 14 bases separating them. The CDR3 has 14 amino acids.

The gene calls are TRBV4-1 and TRBJ1-1; 9 bases match TRBD1. CDR1 MGHRA and CDR2 YSYEKL come from the germline V gene. J gave up 5 bases and V 3 bases, and 7 bases lay outside the gene matches. CDR3 length equals 15 residues. This chain's CDR3 is CASSHTGTGKTEAFF. CDR3 DNA sequence: TGCGCCAGCAGCCATACCGGGACAGGGAAAACTGAAGCTTTCTTT.

This chain uses TRBV5-6 with TRBJ1-6, with TRBD1 matching over 8 bases. CDR1 and CDR2 from the germline V gene are SGHDT and YYEEEE. CDR3 size: 17 residues. V was pared by 0 bases and J by 7 bases, with 9 bases of the junction left unmatched. CDR3: CASSLATGTGLNSPLHF. CDR3 sequence (DNA): TGTGCCAGCAGCTTGGCTACCGGGACAGGATTAAATTCACCCCTCCACTTT.

The chain carries TRBV6-4 and TRBJ2-5; 13 positions match TRBD2. This CDR3 is 15 amino acids long. Germline V CDR1 and CDR2: MRHNA, SNTAGT. Unmatched junction bases numbered 2, after V lost 2 bases and J lost 5 bases. The CDR3 bases are TGTGCCAGCAGTGACGGGACTAGCGGGATTGAGACCCAGTACTTC. Its translation is CASSDGTSGIETQYF.

V and J are TRBV5-1 and TRBJ2-7; 7 nucleotides align to TRBD2. Germline CDR1 is SGHRS and CDR2 is YFSETQ. The CDR3 sequence is 14 residues long. The junction had 2 bases not matched to a gene; V was cut back by 0 bases and J by 2 bases. This CDR3 is CASSLAGGTYEQYF. The CDR3 DNA sequence: TGCGCCAGCAGCTTGGCGGGAGGCACCTACGAGCAGTACTTC.

This clone occurred once. V usage is TRBV7-9 and J usage is TRBJ1-2; no definite D call. The CDR3 consists of 16 residues. Germline assignment: CDR1 SEHNR and CDR2 FQNEAQ (reference sequence). Between the trimmed V and J ends, which lost 2 bases and 4 bases, there was a span of 17 bases. The CDR3 is CASSLTVAEGFYGYTF. CDR3 DNA sequence: TGTGCCAGCAGCTTAACTGTTGCCGAGGGCTTCTATGGCTACACCTTC.

The table lists this clone with a count of one. The sample holds other DNA sequences that translate to the same CDR3. V and J are TRBV5-6 and TRBJ1-2, with a possible D match to TRBD1 (5 bases). CDR3 length: 17 residues. Per germline, CDR1 SGHDT and CDR2 YYEEEE. V lost 3 bases to trimming and J lost 0 bases, with 18 bases between them. CDR3 DNA: TGTGCCAGCAGCTCGAGGTTGGTAGGGGACTCTAACTATGGCTACACCTTC. Amino acid sequence: CASSSRLVGDSNYGYTF.

This chain uses TRBV19 with TRBJ2-1; 10 nucleotides align to TRBD2. The CDR3 is 15 residues long. After removal of 7 bases from V and 0 bases from J, the junction contained 3 bases not matched to a gene. Germline V gives CDR1 LNHDA, CDR2 SQIVND (reference sequence). CDR3 nucleotide sequence: TGTGCCAGTAACCCTAGCGGGAGCTCCTACAATGAGCAGTTCTTC. This gives the protein CASNPSGSSYNEQFF.

This chain uses TRBV7-9 with TRBJ1-1; 8 nucleotides align to TRBD1. V lost 4 bases and J lost 5; bases outside the gene matches: 3. From germline, CDR1 is SEHNR and CDR2 FQNEAQ (reference sequence). The CDR3 has 13 amino acids. The DNA for the CDR3 is TGTGCCAGCAGCTCCAGACAGGGGACTGAAGCTTTCTTT. Its protein product is CASSSRQGTEAFF.

V gene TRBV19 combines with J gene TRBJ2-7; a possible D gene is TRBD2 (6 bases). Trimming removed 1 base at V and 0 bases at J, with 13 bases between. The CDR3 spans 16 residues. Germline V CDR1 and CDR2: LNHDA, SQIVND (reference sequence). In DNA form, the CDR3 reads TGTGCCAGTAGTATAGGGGGACTTCCTAGCTCCTACGAGCAGTACTTC. Translation gives CASSIGGLPSSYEQYF. Looking up the rest from reference TRBV19 and TRBJ2-7 gives the full variable domain: DGGITQSPKYLFRKEGQNVTLSCEQNLNHDAMYWYRQDPGQGLRLIYYSQIVNDFQKGDIAEGYSVSREKKESFPLTVTSAQKNPTAFYLCASSIGGLPSSYEQYFGPGTRLTVT.

The V gene is TRBV5-1, the J gene TRBJ2-1, with 14 bases matching TRBD2. V was clipped by 4 bases and J by 8 bases; unmatched bases: 5. The CDR3 consists of 15 residues. Germline CDR1 is SGHRS and CDR2 is YFSETQ. The CDR3: CASSGGLAGADEQFF. The CDR3 coding sequence is TGCGCCAGCAGCGGGGGACTAGCGGGAGCAGATGAGCAGTTCTTC.